The 31 T cell receptor delta chains given below trace back to one sample, sequenced in a study of Vδ1+ human thymocytes. Whole-study results and caveats: Highly polyclonal TRG and TRD repertoires with Gaussian CDR3 length distributions appeared in thymus.

Antigens for these TCRs are unknown. The template was reverse-transcribed extracted RNA. The CDR3 regions were amplified by multiplex PCR from V-gene primers to a constant-region primer. TCRdb re-analyzed the multiplex PCR reads via CATT. The table records 70,000 to 90,000 delta-chain clones, about 30% of them present only once. Sequenced material: Vdelta1+ gamma-delta thymocytes from the thymus. Regarding subset: FACS-sorted CD3+ TCRalphabeta- TCRVdelta1+ TCRVdelta2- thymocytes. The receptors originated from a boy younger than two who had congenital heart surgery.

This clone has more than one count but fewer than ten. The V and J genes are TRDV1 and TRDJ1; 9 positions match TRDD3. The CDR3 length is 20 residues. Germline-derived CDR1 and CDR2 are TSWWSYY and QGS. After removal of 1 base from V and 8 bases from J, the junction contained 23 bases not matched to a gene. The CDR3 DNA reads as TGTGCTCTTGGGGAACCCCATCCACCTATTACTACTGGGGGAAAACAAAAACTCATCTTT. Translated: CALGEPHPPITTGGKQKLIF.

The chain couples TRDV1 to TRDJ1; TRDD2 agrees at 8 bases. CDR1 is TSWWSYY, CDR2 QGS, per germline. The J segment lost 2 bases and the V segment lost 2 bases, leaving 19 bases of the junction unmatched. This CDR3 is built from 20 residues. CDR3 coding DNA: TGTGCTCTTGGGGAAGGGGGACTTCCTACGTTAAGACTGGGAACCGATAAACTCATCTTT. Its protein is CALGEGGLPTLRLGTDKLIF.

V gene TRDV1 combines with J gene TRDJ1; 9 nucleotides agree with TRDD2. Germline CDR1 reads TSWWSYY; CDR2 reads QGS. The CDR3 is 20 amino acids. The J segment lost 0 bases and the V segment lost 1 base, leaving 15 bases of the junction unmatched. The CDR3: CALGEPFLLDGGFHTDKLIF. The CDR3 DNA reads as TGTGCTCTTGGGGAACCCTTCCTACTTGATGGGGGGTTTCACACCGATAAACTCATCTTT.

The sample holds a few counts of this clone. The chain has TRDV1 and TRDJ1; TRDD3 agrees at 12 bases. Germline assignment: CDR1 TSWWSYY and CDR2 QGS. There are 18 residues in the CDR3. V trimming: 9 bases; J trimming: 7 bases; junction bases outside the gene matches: 21. The CDR3 DNA reads as TGTGCTCTCCTGGAAGATACTCCCTGTACTGGGGGATACCGTAAACTCATCTTT. As protein: CALLEDTPCTGGYRKLIF.

This clone is categorized as medium-sized. The V and J genes are TRDV2 and TRDJ1; 12 nucleotides line up with TRDD3. The CDR3 is made up of 12 amino acids. The germline gives CDR1 GEAIGNYY, CDR2 EKD. V shed 4 bases, J shed 9 bases, and the junction held 2 bases outside the gene matches. CDR3 sequence (DNA): TGTGCCTGTGAAGACTGGGGGATACAACTCATCTTT. Amino acids: CACEDWGIQLIF.

In its sample, this clone was seen a few times. Other nucleotide sequences in the sample specify the same CDR3. The chain couples TRDV1 to TRDJ1; D possibly corresponds to TRDD1 (5 bases). The CDR3 consists of 15 residues. CDR1 and CDR2 from the germline V gene are TSWWSYY and QGS. Between the trimmed V and J ends, which lost 3 bases and 0 bases, there was a span of 11 bases. CDR3 coding DNA: TGTGCTCTTGGGGACAATAGGATCTACACCGATAAACTCATCTTT. Protein product: CALGDNRIYTDKLIF.

Details on this clone: This may come from a read error, since a much larger clone is one base off. The rearrangement links TRDV2 to TRDJ1; TRDD3 matches 7 bases. V lost 5 bases to trimming and J lost 7 bases; unmatched junction nucleotides: 12. This CDR3 is built from 14 residues. Germline CDR1 reads GEAIGNYY; CDR2 reads EKD. This chain's CDR3 is CACASNWGRGKLIF. The CDR3 nucleotides read TGTGCCTGTGCCTCAAACTGGGGACGGGGTAAACTCATCTTT.

V is TRDV1 and J is TRDJ1; D not resolved. CDR1 TSWWSYY and CDR2 QGS come from the germline V gene. Trimming shortened V by 5 bases and J by 0 bases, and 7 bases separated the two germline ends. The CDR3 spans 13 residues. CDR3 sequence reads: CALGNSYTDKLIF. The CDR3 nucleotides read TGTGCTCTTGGGAATTCGTACACCGATAAACTCATCTTT.

This rearrangement joins TRDV1 to TRDJ1, with D possibly being TRDD3 (6 bases). V was shortened by 4 bases and J by 7 bases, with 28 bases between the two germline ends. CDR3 length: 18 amino acids. Germline values: CDR1 TSWWSYY, CDR2 QGS. CDR3 in DNA: TGTGCTCTTGGGGCCATCTTCCCTACTGGGTCCCCGGAACCTAAACTCATCTTT. It translates to CALGAIFPTGSPEPKLIF.

The J gene is TRDJ1, the V gene TRDV1; 7 nucleotides agree with TRDD3. Germline loops: CDR1 TSWWSYY, CDR2 QGS. V shed 4 bases, J shed 1 base, and the junction held 24 bases outside the gene matches. The CDR3 is made up of 21 amino acids. As DNA, the CDR3 is TGTGCTCTTGGGGTCGTCTTCCAGTATTGTACTGGGGCGCAACCCACCGATAAACTCATCTTT. Translation gives CALGVVFQYCTGAQPTDKLIF.

In its sample, this clone was seen a few times. The chain recombines TRDV1 with TRDJ1; 8 nucleotides agree with TRDD3. This CDR3 spans 20 amino acids. Germline V lookup: CDR1 TSWWSYY, CDR2 QGS. The ends lost 2 bases at V and 3 bases at J; junction bases unmatched: 20. The chain's CDR3 is CALGEVYWPTRYWGPDKLIF. CDR3 DNA sequence: TGTGCTCTTGGGGAAGTTTACTGGCCTACTCGGTACTGGGGGCCCGATAAACTCATCTTT.

This sequence joins TRDV1 and TRDJ1; TRDD3 matches at 7 bases. J lost 5 bases, V lost 0 bases, and 18 bases had no gene match. The CDR3 has 19 residues. The germline CDR1 and CDR2 sequences are TSWWSYY and QGS. The CDR3 DNA follows: TGTGCTCTTGGGGAACTAGTCCGCCCAGCAAGGGATACCGGTGATAAACTCATCTTT. It encodes CALGELVRPARDTGDKLIF.

This chain uses TRDV1 with TRDJ1, with 7 positions matching TRDD3. CDR1 TSWWSYY and CDR2 QGS come from the germline V gene. Losses at the gene ends were 6 bases for V and 0 bases for J; bases not matched to a gene: 16. The CDR3 is 18 residues long. As DNA, the CDR3 is TGTGCTCTTGGAGCCGTACTGGGGATTTGGGCATACACCGATAAACTCATCTTT. Amino acids: CALGAVLGIWAYTDKLIF.

The gene calls are TRDV1 and TRDJ1; 10 bases line up with TRDD3. The germline CDR1 and CDR2 sequences are TSWWSYY and QGS. CDR3 length equals 17 residues. The V and J ends lost 3 bases and 2 bases, in that order; junction bases with no gene match: 9. The CDR3, as DNA: TGTGCTCTTGGGGATTCACTGGGGGATCTCTATACCGATAAACTCATCTTT. It codes for CALGDSLGDLYTDKLIF.

This clone was observed a handful of times. The chain has TRDV1 and TRDJ1, with 7 bases identical to TRDD2. The CDR3 is 15 amino acids. Germline V gene lookup returns CDR1 TSWWSYY and CDR2 QGS. The J segment lost 7 bases and the V segment lost 0 bases, leaving 8 bases of the junction unmatched. The CDR3 nucleotides read TGTGCTCTTGGGGAACTAGGACCTTCCTCAGGTAAACTCATCTTT. It yields the protein CALGELGPSSGKLIF.

Regarding this clone: Other DNA sequences in the sample encode the same CDR3. This sequence joins TRDV1 and TRDJ1; 8 bases are shared with TRDD3. With V trimmed by 4 bases and J by 1 base, 17 bases remained unmatched. From germline, CDR1 is TSWWSYY and CDR2 QGS. The CDR3 extends over 19 amino acids. The CDR3 DNA sequence: TGTGCTCTTGGGGGGACCGCCTTAGTACTGGGGGCCGGCACCGATAAACTCATCTTT. Its protein product is CALGGTALVLGAGTDKLIF.

As to this clone: Germline and junction disagree at one end, which may indicate a read error. The chain is built from TRDV2 and TRDJ1; 12 nucleotides line up with TRDD3. CDR3 length: 20 residues. CDR1 is GEAIGNYY, CDR2 EKD, per germline. CDR3 nucleotides: TGTGCCTGTGCCACCGTCCTGGGGGATACGCGCGGTGGGGGGGCCGATAAACTCATCTTT. It specifies CACATVLGDTRGGGADKLIF.

This clone has only a few counts. This chain joins TRDV1 and TRDJ1; D is unclear. The CDR3 length is 15 residues. Germline V gene lookup returns CDR1 TSWWSYY and CDR2 QGS. The V and J ends lost 0 bases and 3 bases respectively, with 11 bases between them. DNA of the CDR3: TGTGCTCTTGGGGAACTAGAACATGACGCCGATAAACTCATCTTT. Residues: CALGELEHDADKLIF.

The V call is TRDV1, the J call TRDJ2, with TRDD3 matching 9 bases. V lost 0 bases and J lost 13; bases outside the gene matches: 24. Germline V gene data show CDR1 as TSWWSYY and CDR2 as QGS. This CDR3 is built from 20 residues. CDR3 amino acids: CALGELNSVGRSWGIRRLFF. CDR3 nucleotide sequence: TGTGCTCTTGGGGAACTCAATTCGGTGGGGAGATCCTGGGGGATTCGGAGACTCTTCTTT.

This clone has only a few counts. V gene TRDV1 combines with J gene TRDJ1; D might be TRDD3 (5 bases). This CDR3 has 15 amino acids. V lost 2 bases to trimming and J lost 3 bases, with 13 bases between them. In germline, CDR1 is TSWWSYY, CDR2 QGS. This chain's CDR3 is CALGESRGDPDKLIF. CDR3 bases: TGTGCTCTTGGGGAATCAAGAGGGGACCCCGATAAACTCATCTTT.

The chain has TRDV1 and TRDJ1, with 13 bases identical to TRDD3. V gave up 1 base and J gave up 0 bases; unmatched junction bases: 29. Per the germline V gene, CDR1 is TSWWSYY and CDR2 is QGS. This CDR3 is 26 amino acids long. As DNA, the CDR3 is TGTGCTCTTGGGGAACCCTGTCTCAAGTCTACGGCCCCTTACTGGGGGATACGGTGTTACACCGATAAACTCATCTTT. It yields the protein CALGEPCLKSTAPYWGIRCYTDKLIF.

This clone was found a few times. The chain links TRDV2 to TRDJ1; the match to TRDD3 covers 12 bases. The CDR3 runs to 18 residues. Germline V gives CDR1 GEAIGNYY, CDR2 EKD. Trimming cost V 1 base and J 3 bases; bases outside gene matches: 11. CDR3 loop: CACDTLTGGYTPPDKLIF. The CDR3 region has the DNA TGTGCCTGTGACACGCTTACTGGGGGATACACTCCCCCCGATAAACTCATCTTT.

The V and J genes are TRDV1 and TRDJ1, with TRDD3 matching over 10 bases. The CDR3 spans 19 residues. The germline V gene has CDR1 TSWWSYY and CDR2 QGS. V shed 0 bases and J 0 bases; nucleotides not matched to a gene: 10. CDR3 nucleotides: TGTGCTCTTGGGGAACTAAACCGTCCTACTGGGGGATACACCGATAAACTCATCTTT. This codes for CALGELNRPTGGYTDKLIF.

The sample holds a few counts of this clone. The gene calls are TRDV1 and TRDJ1, with D possibly matching TRDD2 (5 bases). CDR3 length: 16 amino acids. V was clipped by 1 base and J by 7 bases, with 19 bases between them. CDR1 and CDR2 (germline): TSWWSYY, QGS. The CDR3 is CALGEPWPTGQPKLIF. The CDR3 DNA follows: TGTGCTCTTGGGGAACCTTGGCCTACGGGGCAGCCTAAACTCATCTTT.

The chain joins TRDV1 to TRDJ1; the match to TRDD3 covers 10 bases. Germline CDR1 reads TSWWSYY; CDR2 reads QGS. J gave up 0 bases and V 1 base, and 11 bases lay outside the gene matches. The CDR3 extends over 19 amino acids. CDR3 in amino acids: CALGEPFFPLGDHTDKLIF. CDR3 nucleotides: TGTGCTCTTGGGGAACCGTTTTTCCCACTGGGGGATCACACCGATAAACTCATCTTT.

The chain employs TRDV1 and TRDJ1, with TRDD3 matching 9 bases. The CDR3 consists of 23 residues. The trim removed 3 bases at V and 0 bases at J, leaving 26 bases unmatched. Germline loops: CDR1 TSWWSYY, CDR2 QGS. CDR3 sequence (DNA): TGTGCTCTTGGGGAGTCCCTCCCTCCTACTGGGGGACGTACCCCATCGTACACCGATAAACTCATCTTT. This encodes CALGESLPPTGGRTPSYTDKLIF.

The chain carries TRDV1 and TRDJ1, with 7 bases identical to TRDD3. The germline gives CDR1 TSWWSYY, CDR2 QGS. V shed 0 bases, J shed 1 base, and the junction held 11 bases outside the gene matches. This CDR3 has 18 amino acids. CDR3 loop: CALGELRPWGTPTDKLIF. The CDR3 DNA reads TGTGCTCTTGGGGAACTCAGGCCGTGGGGGACACCCACCGATAAACTCATCTTT.

The genes are TRDV1 and TRDJ1; D is possibly TRDD3 (6 bases). Germline V gene data show CDR1 as TSWWSYY and CDR2 as QGS. The CDR3 is 17 amino acids. Trimming took off 3 bases at V and 0 bases at J, with 17 bases between the two ends. This CDR3 is CALGDLGGGDHTDKLIF. CDR3 bases: TGTGCTCTTGGGGACCTAGGTGGGGGTGATCACACCGATAAACTCATCTTT.

With regard to this clone: Distinct nucleotide sequences in the sample also encode this CDR3. The chain combines TRDV1 with TRDJ1; 8 bases fit TRDD3. V shed 5 bases and J 0 bases; nucleotides not matched to a gene: 26. CDR1 and CDR2 from the germline V gene are TSWWSYY and QGS. The CDR3 spans 22 residues. CDR3 coding DNA: TGTGCTCTTGGGAACGTCCTGGGGGACGTATCGAACCCCACCGCGTACACCGATAAACTCATCTTT. Amino acid sequence: CALGNVLGDVSNPTAYTDKLIF.

The J gene is TRDJ1, the V gene TRDV1; 12 bases are shared with TRDD3. Trimming at V came to 0 bases and at J to 0 bases, leaving 11 bases not matched to a gene. Germline CDR1 TSWWSYY, CDR2 QGS. The CDR3 spans 20 residues. CDR3 sequence reads: CALGELPGNWGIPYTDKLIF. Here the CDR3 DNA reads TGTGCTCTTGGGGAACTCCCAGGAAACTGGGGGATACCATACACCGATAAACTCATCTTT.

The chain is built from TRDV1 and TRDJ1; possible D gene TRDD3, 7 bases. V lost 3 bases, J lost 3 bases, and 38 bases lay in between. There are 23 residues in the CDR3. CDR1 is TSWWSYY and CDR2 is QGS in the germline V gene. CDR3 sequence (DNA): TGTGCTCTTGGGGAGGTAGAATTCCCTTTACTGGGGTCCTACGGAGGGGGACCCGATAAACTCATCTTT. This encodes CALGEVEFPLLGSYGGGPDKLIF.